This T cell receptor gamma chain was recovered during a study of gamma-delta chains in newborns, infants, children. Study as a whole: Innate gammadelta T cells reportedly expand polyclonally right after birth, driven by microbial exposure, per the title.

The germline V gene encodes CDR1 VENAVY and CDR2 YDSYNSRV. Germline trimming cut 4 bases from V and 1 base from J; bases unmatched to any gene: 4. This CDR3 has 13 residues. TCRdb reanalysed the reads via CATT. The sample carries 3,000 to 4,000 gamma-chain clones, around two thirds recorded once. The chain recombines TRGV8 with TRGJ1 or TRGJ2. The J gene is not listed in TCRdb, so it was assigned here from a DNA match to germline. Source material: blood. The clonotype comes from a child who was a newborn, infant or young child, either healthy, febrile or measles-vaccinated (not recorded which). In DNA, the CDR3 is TGTGCCACCTGGGACCTCAATTATTATAAGAAACTCTTT. Its protein is CATWDLNYYKKLF.